This T cell receptor (beta chain) was sequenced in a study of blood T cell repertoires in COVID-19. Study context: The samples span acute and convalescent COVID-19 from the United States, Italy and Spain. PBMCs, B-cell-depleted T cells, or T cells provided the cDNA or gDNA that made up the material.

CDR1 and CDR2 (germline): SQVTM, ANQGSEA. The CDR3 loop spans 13 amino acids. Original data processing: It was from reference gene primer amplification that nucleated cell counts were estimated. Clones were sequenced by immunoSEQ multiplex PCR, and TCRdb holds only the in-frame ones, with some missing. V, J and clone size derive from that table, while D and trimming were established from the DNA sequence. The sample lists 120,000 to 150,000 clones, 70% to 85% seen once, with approximately 4% in the top ten. The rearrangement uses TRBV29-1 and TRBJ1-5; no firm D call. The receptor comes from a man aged 60-69 years with acute or convalescent COVID-19. Specimen: peripheral blood. CDR3 nucleotides: TGCGCCACATTCGAGGGAATCAATCAGCCCCAGCATTTT. Translation gives CATFEGINQPQHF.